Included here is one T cell receptor beta chain sequence, with context. This record belongs to a study of blood T cell repertoires in COVID-19. The length of the CDR3 is 16 residues. The V gene end was trimmed by 3 bases and the J gene end by 6 bases; junction bases not matched to a gene: 9. Germline CDR1 is SGDLS and CDR2 is YYNGEE. This table comes from immunoSEQ multiplex PCR, and its TCRdb copy is limited to in-frame clones, with some not included. Of some 130,000 clones in the sample, 75% to 90% were seen once. Cohort 3 recovered donors had two negative PCRs, clearance, or symptom resolution. The chain links TRBV9 to TRBJ2-2; TRBD2 agrees at 9 bases. Sequenced sample: PBMCs or T cells enriched from blood (not recorded which). The receptor comes from a man aged 25 to 45 who had recovered from COVID-19. The CDR3 sequence: CASSGIAGASPGELFF. The CDR3 DNA reads TGTGCCAGCAGCGGGATAGCGGGGGCCTCCCCCGGGGAGCTGTTTTTT.